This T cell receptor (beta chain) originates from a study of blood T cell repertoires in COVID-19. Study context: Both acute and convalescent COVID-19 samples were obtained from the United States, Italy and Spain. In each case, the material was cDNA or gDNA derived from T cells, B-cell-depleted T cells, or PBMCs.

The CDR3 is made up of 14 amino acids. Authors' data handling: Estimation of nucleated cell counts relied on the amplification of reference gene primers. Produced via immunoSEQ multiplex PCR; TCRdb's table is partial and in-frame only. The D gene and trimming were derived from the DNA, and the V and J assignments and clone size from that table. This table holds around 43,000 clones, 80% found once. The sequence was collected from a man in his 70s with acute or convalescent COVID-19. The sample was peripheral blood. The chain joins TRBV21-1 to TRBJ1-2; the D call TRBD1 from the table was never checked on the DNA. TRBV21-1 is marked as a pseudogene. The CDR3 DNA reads TGTGCCAGCAGCAGCCCAGGGATTCGGCATGGCTACACCTTC. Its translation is CASSSPGIRHGYTF.